Below are 20 T cell receptor beta chains sequenced from a single sample in a study of blood T cell repertoires in COVID-19. The protocol was immunoSEQ multiplex PCR, while the TCRdb copy is restricted to in-frame clones and leaves out a portion. Of under 250,000 clones listed, roughly 88% are singletons. Sequencing input: peripheral blood. These receptors originate from a man aged 40-50 years with acute or convalescent COVID-19.

The chain is built from TRBV5-1 and TRBJ2-5; 14 nucleotides match TRBD2. The germline V gene encodes CDR1 SGHRS and CDR2 YFSETQ. After removal of 4 bases from V and 1 base from J, the junction contained 3 bases not matched to a gene. This CDR3 contains 16 residues. CDR3 coding DNA: TGCGCCAGCAGCCCGGGACTAGCGGGGGTCCAAGAGACCCAGTACTTC. The encoded protein is CASSPGLAGVQETQYF.

The chain couples TRBV12-3 or TRBV12-4 to TRBJ2-7; the D gene is possibly TRBD2 (6 bases). Deletions cut 4 bases from V and 5 bases from J, with 9 bases between. There are 12 residues in the CDR3. In DNA form, the CDR3 reads TGTGCCAGCAGTTATCTAGCGAACGAGCAGTACTTC. This sequence encodes CASSYLANEQYF.

The V gene is TRBV11-3, the J gene TRBJ1-1, with no clear D. The CDR3 runs 12 residues. V was clipped by 6 bases and J by 1 base, with 6 bases between them. CDR1 and CDR2 (germline): SGHNT, YENEEA. The CDR3 is CASSKQNTEAFF. Here the CDR3 DNA reads TGTGCCAGCAGTAAACAGAACACTGAAGCTTTCTTT.

V gene TRBV25-1 combines with J gene TRBJ2-3; the match to TRBD2 covers 9 bases. The CDR3 extends over 15 amino acids. Unmatched junction bases numbered 9, after V lost 4 bases and J lost 7 bases. CDR1 and CDR2 from the germline V gene are MGHDK and SYGVNS. CDR3: CASSVLAGVQNTQYF. The DNA for the CDR3 is TGTGCCAGCAGTGTTTTAGCGGGAGTACAAAATACGCAGTATTTT.

The chain carries TRBV5-1 and TRBJ1-1; D remains unclear. Trimming took 4 bases from V and 10 from J, leaving 20 bases between them. The CDR3 consists of 14 residues. Germline values: CDR1 SGHRS, CDR2 YFSETQ. CDR3 protein: CASSLGGPDYGAFF. Here the CDR3 DNA reads TGCGCCAGCAGCCTGGGCGGCCCTGATTACGGAGCTTTCTTT.

This chain links TRBV29-1 with TRBJ1-4, with TRBD1 matching over 9 bases. Germline CDR1 and CDR2: SQVTM and ANQGSEA. The CDR3 has 14 residues. Trimming at V came to 6 bases and at J to 7 bases, leaving 9 bases not matched to a gene. CDR3 protein: CSVRVTGGGEKLFF. The CDR3 nucleotides read TGCAGCGTCCGAGTGACAGGGGGAGGTGAAAAACTGTTTTTT. Full variable domain (remainder filled in from reference TRBV29-1 and TRBJ1-4): SAVISQKPSRDICQRGTSLTIQCQVDSQVTMMFWYRQQPGQSLTLIATANQGSEATYESGFVIDKFPISRPNLTFSTLTVSNMSPEDSSIYLCSVRVTGGGEKLFFGSGTQLSVL.

The rearrangement joins TRBV10-3 to TRBJ2-7; 7 nucleotides align to TRBD1. The length of the CDR3 is 14 residues. The germline gives CDR1 ENHRY, CDR2 SYGVKD. The trim removed 4 bases at V and 0 bases at J, leaving 3 bases unmatched. The DNA for the CDR3 is TGTGCCATCAGTGCCGACAGGGTCTCCTACGAGCAGTACTTC. Protein: CAISADRVSYEQYF.

The CDR3 DNA sequence: TGTGCCAGTACCGATTATGAGGGCATTTTAAACTATGGCTACACCTTC. It codes for CASTDYEGILNYGYTF. V and J are TRBV19 and TRBJ1-2; D gene unclear. This CDR3 comprises 16 residues. Per germline, CDR1 LNHDA and CDR2 SQIVND (reference sequence). Trimming left V 7 bases short and J 2 bases short, with 20 bases between.

The genes are TRBV18 and TRBJ1-2; 7 bases fit TRBD1. Losses at the gene ends were 2 bases for V and 3 bases for J; bases not matched to a gene: 9. The germline CDR1 and CDR2 sequences are KGHSH and LQKENI. This CDR3 contains 16 residues. The CDR3 region is CASSPAQGPMDYGYTF. The CDR3, as DNA: TGTGCCAGCTCACCAGCACAGGGGCCAATGGACTATGGCTACACCTTC.

The chain has TRBV6-2 or TRBV6-3 and TRBJ1-2; possibly TRBD1 for D (6 bases). The CDR3 is 13 residues long. Trimming shortened V by 6 bases and J by 7 bases, and 15 bases separated the two germline ends. Germline CDR1 and CDR2: MNHEY and SVGEGT. CDR3 DNA sequence: TGTGCCAGCAGCGCACAGGGCGGCACTGGCTACACCTTC. This gives the protein CASSAQGGTGYTF.

The table lists this clone with a few counts. The V call is TRBV19, the J call TRBJ2-1; D possibly corresponds to TRBD2 (6 bases). The V gene lost 6 bases and the J gene lost 5 bases, with 26 bases spanning the gap. The CDR3 sequence is 18 residues long. Germline CDR1 reads LNHDA; CDR2 reads SQIVND (reference sequence). CDR3 sequence: CASSCRDLYIPPNNEQFF. The CDR3 bases are TGTGCCAGTAGCTGCCGGGACTTATACATTCCCCCGAACAATGAGCAGTTCTTC.

This clone has a handful of counts. V usage is TRBV7-2 and J usage is TRBJ1-5; TRBD1 might be the D (5 bases). The CDR3 loop spans 14 amino acids. V lost 6 bases, J lost 4 bases, and 13 bases lay in between. Germline-derived CDR1 and CDR2 are SGHTA and FQGNSA. CDR3 residues: CASSVQGGNQPQHF. The CDR3 coding sequence is TGTGCCAGCAGTGTGCAGGGTGGTAATCAGCCCCAGCATTTT.

The rearrangement links TRBV5-6 to TRBJ1-2, with a weak D call TRBD1 (5 bases). Trimming took 0 bases from V and 8 from J, leaving 14 bases between them. Germline V gives CDR1 SGHDT, CDR2 YYEEEE. The CDR3 is 14 amino acids. CDR3 nucleotides: TGTGCCAGCAGCTTGGGAACTCGGACAACCGGCTACACCTTC. It translates to CASSLGTRTTGYTF.

This clone showed up just a few times. The chain couples TRBV19 to TRBJ1-5; D is possibly TRBD1 (5 bases). The V gene lost 8 bases and the J gene lost 3 bases, with 11 bases spanning the gap. The germline V gene encodes CDR1 LNHDA and CDR2 SQIVND (reference sequence). The CDR3 covers 13 residues. The CDR3 loop is CASGRGNNQPQHF. The CDR3, as DNA: TGTGCCAGTGGGCGGGGGAACAATCAGCCCCAGCATTTT.

This rearrangement joins TRBV11-3 to TRBJ2-2; the match to TRBD1 covers 7 bases. In germline, CDR1 is SGHNT, CDR2 YENEEA. There are 15 residues in the CDR3. The junction had 4 bases not matched to a gene; V was cut back by 5 bases and J by 1 base. DNA for the CDR3: TGTGCCAGCAGCGCCTGGACAGGGAACACCGGGGAGCTGTTTTTT. It encodes CASSAWTGNTGELFF.

In this sample, this clone turned up a few times. The V call is TRBV2, the J call TRBJ1-3; D possibly corresponds to TRBD1 (5 bases). The length of the CDR3 is 14 residues. V shed 7 bases and J shed 5 bases, with 15 bases lying between them. The germline gives CDR1 SNHLY, CDR2 FYNNEI. In DNA form, the CDR3 reads TGTGCCAGCATAAGGGAGGGGTATCGAAACACCATATATTTT. This gives the protein CASIREGYRNTIYF.

The chain combines TRBV6-2 or TRBV6-3 with TRBJ1-2, with no clear D. Germline CDR1 reads MNHEY; CDR2 reads SVGEGT. The CDR3 is 13 residues long. Trimming took off 6 bases at V and 4 bases at J, with 12 bases between the two ends. DNA for the CDR3: TGTGCCAGCAGCTCAGGAGGCGGCTATGGCTACACCTTC. Translating gives CASSSGGGYGYTF.

The table lists this clone with a few counts. As DNA, the CDR3 is TGTGCCAGCACTGCTGACAGGGGAGACTATGGCTACACCTTC. Protein product: CASTADRGDYGYTF. This chain links TRBV2 with TRBJ1-2; 8 bases match TRBD1. The CDR3 runs to 14 residues. V lost 7 bases to trimming and J lost 3 bases; unmatched junction nucleotides: 7. Germline CDR1 SNHLY, CDR2 FYNNEI.

V usage is TRBV7-9 and J usage is TRBJ2-7, with D maybe TRBD2 (6 bases). The CDR3 length is 14 residues. With 4 bases removed from V and 4 bases from J, the gap between germline ends came to 14 bases. Germline V gene lookup returns CDR1 SEHNR and CDR2 FQNEAQ (reference sequence). CDR3 DNA sequence: TGTGCCAGCAGCTACGAAGACGGGGGTTACGAGCAGTACTTC. Encoded protein: CASSYEDGGYEQYF.

The CDR3 DNA is TGCGCCAGCAGCTTTGAGATAGCGGGTGACTACAATGAGCAGTTCTTC. Amino acid sequence: CASSFEIAGDYNEQFF. J is TRBJ2-1 and V is TRBV5-1; 7 nucleotides agree with TRBD2. Unmatched junction bases numbered 8, after V lost 2 bases and J lost 3 bases. This CDR3 region has 16 residues. Germline V gene sequence: CDR1 SGHRS, CDR2 YFSETQ.